Listed here is a single T cell receptor (beta chain). This specimen comes from a study of blood T cell repertoires in COVID-19. On the study more broadly: COVID-19 samples collected from the United States, Italy and Spain covered acute and convalescent phases. T cells, B-cell-depleted T cells, or PBMCs supplied cDNA or gDNA.

J lost 3 bases, V lost 5 bases, and 8 bases had no gene match. Germline CDR1 reads MDHEN; CDR2 reads SYDVKM. This CDR3 has 15 residues. The authors' processing: Amplification with reference gene primers provided the estimates of nucleated cell counts. TCRdb keeps only in-frame clones here, not all; method: immunoSEQ multiplex PCR. V, J and clone size reflect that table, while D and trimming were determined from the DNA. Of over 200,000 clones in the sample, approximately 83% were seen once. The sequenced material came from peripheral blood. This clonotype originated in a woman in her forties with active or convalescent COVID-19. The rearrangement uses TRBV28 and TRBJ1-2, with 8 nucleotides matching TRBD1. CDR3 amino acids: CASSETGGKDYGYTF. The CDR3 DNA is TGTGCCAGCAGTGAAACAGGGGGTAAAGACTATGGCTACACCTTC.